This entry describes one T cell receptor beta chain. Individual cDNA molecules were tagged with unique molecular identifiers, the study reported. TCRdb fed the 5' RACE reads into MiXCR, producing one record per CDR3 protein. Here the sample spans approximately 70,000 distinct CDR3 sequences, 9% to 10% being singletons. This CDR3 comprises 13 residues. CDR1 is SGHTA, CDR2 FQGTGA, per germline. With V trimmed by 3 bases and J by 8 bases, 3 bases remained unmatched. The sample comes from a study of early T cells in non-severe SARS-CoV-2 infection. The sample here was whole blood, taken at baseline. This rearrangement joins TRBV7-3 to TRBJ1-2, with TRBD1 matching 10 bases. The clonotype originates from an adult who was a healthcare worker with PCR-confirmed SARS-CoV-2 infection or an uninfected control (not recorded which). The CDR3 sequence is CASSLGQGRGYTF. CDR3 coding DNA: TGTGCCAGCAGCTTGGGACAGGGGCGAGGCTACACCTTC.